The clone carrying this T cell receptor beta chain was observed many times. The sample comes from a study of T-cell reconstitution after alpha-beta-depleted transplantation in children. The CDR3 extends over 14 amino acids. Germline V gene sequence: CDR1 MNHEY, CDR2 SMNVEV (reference sequence). V shed 1 base and J shed 9 bases, with 13 bases lying between them. Unique molecular identifiers were built into the TCRbeta library. Each CDR3 protein gets one entry after TCRdb re-called the PCR reads with MiXCR. This sample has 260,000 or so distinct CDR3 sequences, with 12% found just once. This chain joins TRBV27 and TRBJ2-1, with D maybe TRBD2 (5 bases). Here the sequenced sample was PBMCs from the stem cell graft donor, taken from the stem cell graft. This sequence was found in a human donor who donated a stem cell graft to a child with acute lymphoblastic leukemia. The CDR3 DNA follows: TGTGCCAGCAGTTTATTACCGGGATTGGGTGAGCAGTTCTTC. This encodes CASSLLPGLGEQFF.